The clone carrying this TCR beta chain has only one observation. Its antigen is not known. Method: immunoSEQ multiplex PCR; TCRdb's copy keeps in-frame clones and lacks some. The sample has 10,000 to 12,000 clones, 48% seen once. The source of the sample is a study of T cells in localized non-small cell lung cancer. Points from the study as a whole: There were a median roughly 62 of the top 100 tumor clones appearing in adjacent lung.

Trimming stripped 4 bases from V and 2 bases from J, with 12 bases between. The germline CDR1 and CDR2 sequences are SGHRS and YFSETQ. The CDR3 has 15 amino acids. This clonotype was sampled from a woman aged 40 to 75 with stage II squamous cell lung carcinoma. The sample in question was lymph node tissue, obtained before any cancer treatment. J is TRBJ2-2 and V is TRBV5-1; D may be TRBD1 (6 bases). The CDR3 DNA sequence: TGCGCCAGCAGCCCCGGACAGACAAACACCGGGGAGCTGTTTTTT. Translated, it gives CASSPGQTNTGELFF.